The present T cell receptor beta chain was sequenced within a study of OX40 agonist ivuxolimab in advanced cancers. For the wider study: Ivuxolimab was a fully human IgG2 agonistic monoclonal antibody targeting the costimulatory receptor OX40 (CD134). Intravenous ivuxolimab was administered to patients every 2 weeks at six dose levels: 0.01, 0.1, 0.3, 1.5, 3 and 10 mg/kg. Among the 50 to 55 dose-escalation patients, 19 had hepatocellular carcinoma, roughly 15 melanoma, 9 renal cell carcinoma and 9 head and neck cancer. In the dose-escalation cohort, 82.7% of patients were male, and the mean age was approximately 55 years, with a range of roughly 20 to 79. Patients were allowed to have had prior anti-PD-1, anti-PD-L1 or anti-CTLA-4 therapy, and approximately 37% of the dose-escalation patients had been treated with checkpoint inhibitors. Partial responses occurred in three dose-escalation patients: two with cutaneous melanoma and one with hepatocellular carcinoma. Peripheral TCRbeta sequencing aimed to test whether ivuxolimab altered TCR sequence diversity and caused clonal T-cell expansion. The paper covers the monotherapy dose-escalation part of the phase I ivuxolimab trial, which included N ≈ 50 patients.

Patients with autoimmune disease history or receiving systemic immunosuppression were excluded from the trial. Peripheral blood for TCR sequencing was collected from all dose cohorts at baseline, on cycle 4 day 1, and on cycle 7 day 1. The samples were drawn from a first-in-human, open-label, multicenter phase I dose-escalation trial of ivuxolimab. Adults with locally advanced or metastatic melanoma, renal cell, hepatocellular, or head and neck squamous cell carcinoma were enrolled in the trial. Before TCR sequencing, CD4+ T cells and CD8+ T cells were sorted from peripheral blood as separate populations. V is cut back by 5 bases and J by 5 bases, with 4 bases in the junction unmatched. Sequences MNHEY (CDR1) and SMNVEV (CDR2) are obtained from the germline V gene (reference sequence). Reading from cysteine to phenylalanine, the CDR3 counts 13 amino acids. Just the 39-base CDR3 DNA is kept, in frame starting at base 1.

Summary of the overall study and its limitations: Antigen specificity was not determined for the clonally expanded peripheral T cells. At doses of 0.1 to 3.0 mg/kg, clonal expansion of both CD4+ and CD8+ blood T cells was observed from baseline to week 6. After ivuxolimab, expanded clones were on average more numerous among CD8+ T cells than among CD4+ T cells. Low levels of normalized T-cell clonal expansion were also seen in some patients who did not respond. In the 0.1-3.0 mg/kg groups, partial responders had among the lowest normalized peripheral clonal expansion, particularly in CD8+ T cells.

With respect to this clone: The antigen this receptor binds is unknown. There are no base qualities to consult, and no much larger clone falls within one base.

For sequencing of the TCRbeta CDR3 region, genomic DNA was extracted from the sorted cells. The immunoSEQ Assay was used for sequencing of TCRbeta CDR3 regions. Here the immuneACCESS table is served through TCRdb, limited to in-frame sequences with V and J called. Missing clones are a known gap in these copies; in checked studies unresolved V genes cover under half, and the rest lacks a known reason. The sample yields fewer than 70,000 clones; approximately 87% were counted once. The ten largest clonotypes hold 5% to 6.5% of the sample. In this chain, TRBV27 is recombined with TRBJ1-1, with 8 bases aligning to TRBD1. The sample here was CD4+ or CD8+ T cells sorted from blood, taken in a trial of the OX40 agonist ivuxolimab. This receptor was identified in an adult with an advanced solid tumor such as melanoma, head and neck, liver or kidney cancer. This receptor has the CDR3 CASSKQGVTEAFF. The bases read TGTGCCAGCAGTAAACAGGGGGTAACTGAAGCTTTCTTT.